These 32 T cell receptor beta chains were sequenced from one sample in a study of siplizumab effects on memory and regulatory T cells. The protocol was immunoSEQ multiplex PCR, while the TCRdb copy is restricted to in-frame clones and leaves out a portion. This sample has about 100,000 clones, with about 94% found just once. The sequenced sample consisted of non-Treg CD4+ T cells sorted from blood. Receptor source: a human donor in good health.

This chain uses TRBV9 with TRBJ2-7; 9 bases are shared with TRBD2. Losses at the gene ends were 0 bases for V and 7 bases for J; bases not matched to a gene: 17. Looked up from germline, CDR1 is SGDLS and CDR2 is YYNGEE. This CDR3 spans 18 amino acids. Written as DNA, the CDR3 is TGTGCCAGCAGCGTAGTGCTAGCGGGACAACCATCATTTTGGGAGCAGTACTTC. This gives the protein CASSVVLAGQPSFWEQYF.

The CDR3 reads CASSLDLGSYEQYF. Here the CDR3 DNA reads TGTGCCAGCAGCTTAGATCTAGGATCCTACGAGCAGTACTTC. The chain couples TRBV7-9 to TRBJ2-7; D remains unclear. Trimming left V 1 base short and J 1 base short, with 8 bases between. CDR3 length: 14 residues. Looked up from germline, CDR1 is SEHNR and CDR2 is FQNEAQ (reference sequence).

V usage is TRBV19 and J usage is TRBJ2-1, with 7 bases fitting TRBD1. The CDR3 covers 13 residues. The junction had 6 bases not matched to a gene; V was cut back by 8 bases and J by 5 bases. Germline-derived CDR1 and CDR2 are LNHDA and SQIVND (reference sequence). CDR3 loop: CASRRDRNNEQFF. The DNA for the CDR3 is TGTGCCAGTCGTCGGGACAGAAACAATGAGCAGTTCTTC.

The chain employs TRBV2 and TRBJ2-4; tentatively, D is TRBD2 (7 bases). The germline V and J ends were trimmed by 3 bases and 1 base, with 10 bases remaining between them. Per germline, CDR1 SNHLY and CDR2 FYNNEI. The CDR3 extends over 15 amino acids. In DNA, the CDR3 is TGTGCCAGCAGTGAGCGGGGGCTTGCCAAAAACATTCAGTACTTC. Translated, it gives CASSERGLAKNIQYF.

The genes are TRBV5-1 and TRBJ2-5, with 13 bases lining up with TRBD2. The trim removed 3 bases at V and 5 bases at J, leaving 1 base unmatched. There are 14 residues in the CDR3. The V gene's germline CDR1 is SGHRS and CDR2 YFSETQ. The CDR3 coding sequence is TGCGCCAGCAGCTCGGGACTAGCGGGGGAGACCCAGTACTTC. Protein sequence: CASSSGLAGETQYF. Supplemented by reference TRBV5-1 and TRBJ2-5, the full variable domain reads KAGVTQTPRYLIKTRGQQVTLSCSPISGHRSVSWYQQTPGQGLQFLFEYFSETQRNKGNFPGRFSGRQFSNSRSEMNVSTLELGDSALYLCASSSGLAGETQYFGPGTRLLVL.

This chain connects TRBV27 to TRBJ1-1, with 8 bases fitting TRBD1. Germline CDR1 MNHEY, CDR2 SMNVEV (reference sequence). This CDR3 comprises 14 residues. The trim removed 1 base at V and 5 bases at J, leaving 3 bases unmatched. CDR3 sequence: CASSLLRQGTEAFF. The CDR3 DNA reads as TGTGCCAGCAGTTTATTACGACAGGGGACTGAAGCTTTCTTT.

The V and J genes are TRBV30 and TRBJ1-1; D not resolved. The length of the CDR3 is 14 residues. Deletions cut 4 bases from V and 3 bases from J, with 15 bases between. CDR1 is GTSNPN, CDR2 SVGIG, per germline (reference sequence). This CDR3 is CAWTDKLQYTEAFF. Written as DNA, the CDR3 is TGTGCCTGGACAGACAAATTGCAGTACACTGAAGCTTTCTTT.

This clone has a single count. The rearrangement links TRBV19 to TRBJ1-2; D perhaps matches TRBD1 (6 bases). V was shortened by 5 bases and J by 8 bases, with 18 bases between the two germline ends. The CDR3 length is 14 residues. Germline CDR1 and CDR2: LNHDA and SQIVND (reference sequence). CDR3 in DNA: TGTGCCAGTAGTGTCGAGGCAGGGGTAGGGGGCTACACCTTC. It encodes CASSVEAGVGGYTF.

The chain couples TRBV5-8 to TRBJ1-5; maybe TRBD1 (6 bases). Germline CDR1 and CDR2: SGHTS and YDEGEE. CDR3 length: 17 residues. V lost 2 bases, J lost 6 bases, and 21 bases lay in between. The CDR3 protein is CASSFIYRSGVLQPQHF. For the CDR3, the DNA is TGTGCCAGCAGCTTTATTTATAGGTCAGGGGTTCTTCAGCCCCAGCATTTT. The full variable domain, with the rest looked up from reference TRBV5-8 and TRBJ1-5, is EAGVTQSPTHLIKTRGQQATLRCSPISGHTSVYWYQQALGLGLQFLLWYDEGEERNRGNFPPRFSGRQFPNYSSELNVNALELEDSALYLCASSFIYRSGVLQPQHFGDGTRLSIL.

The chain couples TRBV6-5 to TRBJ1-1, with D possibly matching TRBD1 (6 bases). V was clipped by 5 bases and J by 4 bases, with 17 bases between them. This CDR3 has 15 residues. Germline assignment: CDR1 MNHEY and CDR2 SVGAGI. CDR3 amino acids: CASSVTGIGGTEAFF. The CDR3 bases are TGTGCCAGCAGTGTAACAGGGATTGGAGGCACTGAAGCTTTCTTT.

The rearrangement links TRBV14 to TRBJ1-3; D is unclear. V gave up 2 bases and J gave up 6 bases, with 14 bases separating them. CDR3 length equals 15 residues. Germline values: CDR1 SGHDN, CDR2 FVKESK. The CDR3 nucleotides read TGTGCCAGCAGCCAAAGACCGCGGGTAGAAAACACCATATATTTT. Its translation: CASSQRPRVENTIYF.

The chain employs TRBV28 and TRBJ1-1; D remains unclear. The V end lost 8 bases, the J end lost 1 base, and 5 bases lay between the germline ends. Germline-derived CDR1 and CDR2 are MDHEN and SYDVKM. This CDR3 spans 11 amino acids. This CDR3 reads CASLTNTEAFF. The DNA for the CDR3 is TGTGCCAGCTTGACGAACACTGAAGCTTTCTTT.

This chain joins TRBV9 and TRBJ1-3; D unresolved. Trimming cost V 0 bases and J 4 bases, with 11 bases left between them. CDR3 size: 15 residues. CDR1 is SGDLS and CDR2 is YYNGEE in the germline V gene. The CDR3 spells CASSVDLLRGNTIYF. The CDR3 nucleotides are TGTGCCAGCAGCGTAGATCTTCTACGCGGAAACACCATATATTTT.

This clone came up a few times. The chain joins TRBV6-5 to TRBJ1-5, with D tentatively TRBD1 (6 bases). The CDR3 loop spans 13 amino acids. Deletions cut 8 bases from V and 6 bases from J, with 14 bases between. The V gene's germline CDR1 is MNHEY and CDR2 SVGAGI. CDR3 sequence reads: CASYAGAGQPQHF. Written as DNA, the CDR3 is TGTGCCAGCTACGCGGGGGCGGGTCAGCCCCAGCATTTT.

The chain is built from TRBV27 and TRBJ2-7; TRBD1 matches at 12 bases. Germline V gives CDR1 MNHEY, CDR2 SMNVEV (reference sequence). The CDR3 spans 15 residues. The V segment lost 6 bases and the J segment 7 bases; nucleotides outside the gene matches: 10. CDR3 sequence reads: CASRTTGTGGREQYF. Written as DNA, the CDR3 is TGTGCCAGCAGAACAACCGGGACAGGGGGCCGAGAGCAGTACTTC.

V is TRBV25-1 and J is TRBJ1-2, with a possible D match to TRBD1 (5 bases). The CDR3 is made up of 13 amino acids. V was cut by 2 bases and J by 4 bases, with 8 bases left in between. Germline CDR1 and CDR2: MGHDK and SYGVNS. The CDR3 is CASSEGTVYGYTF. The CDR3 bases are TGTGCCAGCAGTGAAGGGACGGTCTATGGCTACACCTTC.

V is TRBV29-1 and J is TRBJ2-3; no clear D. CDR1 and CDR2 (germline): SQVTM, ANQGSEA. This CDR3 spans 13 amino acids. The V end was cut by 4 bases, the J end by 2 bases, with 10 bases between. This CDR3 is CSVGHKTTDTQYF. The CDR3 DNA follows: TGCAGCGTTGGACACAAGACCACAGATACGCAGTATTTT.

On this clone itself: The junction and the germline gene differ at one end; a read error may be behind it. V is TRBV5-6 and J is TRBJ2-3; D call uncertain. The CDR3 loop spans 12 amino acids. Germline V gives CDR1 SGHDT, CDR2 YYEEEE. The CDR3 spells CASSFSRDTQYF. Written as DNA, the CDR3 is TGTGCCAGCAGCTTTAGCAGAGATACGCAGTATTTT.

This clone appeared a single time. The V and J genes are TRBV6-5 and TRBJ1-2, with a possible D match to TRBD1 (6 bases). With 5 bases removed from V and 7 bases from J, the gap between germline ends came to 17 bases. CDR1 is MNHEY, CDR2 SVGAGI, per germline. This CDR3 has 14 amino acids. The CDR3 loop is CASSTSAGAPGYTF. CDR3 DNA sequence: TGTGCCAGCAGTACCTCGGCAGGGGCACCTGGCTACACCTTC.

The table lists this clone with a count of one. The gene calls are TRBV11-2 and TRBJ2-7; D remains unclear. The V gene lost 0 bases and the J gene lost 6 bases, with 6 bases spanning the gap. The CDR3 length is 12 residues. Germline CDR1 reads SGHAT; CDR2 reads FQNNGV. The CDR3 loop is CASSLEVAEQYF. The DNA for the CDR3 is TGTGCCAGCAGCTTAGAGGTCGCCGAGCAGTACTTC. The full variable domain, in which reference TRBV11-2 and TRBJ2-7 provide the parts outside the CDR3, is EAGVAQSPRYKIIEKRQSVAFWCNPISGHATLYWYQQILGQGPKLLIQFQNNGVVDDSQLPKDRFSAERLKGVDSTLKIQPAKLEDSAVYLCASSLEVAEQYFGPGTRLTVT.

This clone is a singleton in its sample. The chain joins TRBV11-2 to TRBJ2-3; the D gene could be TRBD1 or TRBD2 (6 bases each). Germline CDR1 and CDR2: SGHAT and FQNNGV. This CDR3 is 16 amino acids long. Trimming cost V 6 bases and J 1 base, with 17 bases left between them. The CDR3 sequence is CASSHARGPGTDTQYF. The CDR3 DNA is TGTGCCAGCAGTCACGCCCGGGGGCCGGGCACAGATACGCAGTATTTT.

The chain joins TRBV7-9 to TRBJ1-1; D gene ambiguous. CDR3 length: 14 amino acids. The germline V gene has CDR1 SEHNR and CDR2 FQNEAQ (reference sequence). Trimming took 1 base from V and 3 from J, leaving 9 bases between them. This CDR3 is CASSLGLLDTEAFF. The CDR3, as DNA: TGTGCCAGCAGCTTAGGGCTCCTTGACACTGAAGCTTTCTTT.

Written as DNA, the CDR3 is TGTGCCAGCAGCTTATTTCGGGAGGGGATGAATGGCTACACCTTC. Its translation is CASSLFREGMNGYTF. The chain uses TRBV11-2 and TRBJ1-2; D perhaps matches TRBD1 (5 bases). This CDR3 is built from 15 residues. The germline V gene encodes CDR1 SGHAT and CDR2 FQNNGV. V dropped 2 bases and J dropped 6 bases, with 16 bases sitting between them.

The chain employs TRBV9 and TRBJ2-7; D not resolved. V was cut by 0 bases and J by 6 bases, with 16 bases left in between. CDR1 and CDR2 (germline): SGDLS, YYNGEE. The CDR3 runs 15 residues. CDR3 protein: CASSVDLRSSREQYF. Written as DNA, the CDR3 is TGTGCCAGCAGCGTAGATCTAAGATCCTCCCGCGAGCAGTACTTC. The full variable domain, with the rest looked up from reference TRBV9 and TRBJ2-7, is DSGVTQTPKHLITATGQRVTLRCSPRSGDLSVYWYQQSLDQGLQFLIQYYNGEERAKGNILERFSAQQFPDLHSELNLSSLELGDSALYFCASSVDLRSSREQYFGPGTRLTVT.

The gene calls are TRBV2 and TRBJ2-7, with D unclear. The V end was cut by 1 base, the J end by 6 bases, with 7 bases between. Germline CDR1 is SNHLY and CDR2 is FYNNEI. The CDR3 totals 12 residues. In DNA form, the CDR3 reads TGTGCCAGCAGTGAAGTGTACACCGAGCAGTACTTC. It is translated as CASSEVYTEQYF.

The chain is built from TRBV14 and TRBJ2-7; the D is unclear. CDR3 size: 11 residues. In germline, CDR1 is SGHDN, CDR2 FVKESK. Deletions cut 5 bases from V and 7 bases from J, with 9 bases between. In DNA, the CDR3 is TGTGCCAGCAGCTACTTAGGAGAGCAGTACTTC. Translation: CASSYLGEQYF.

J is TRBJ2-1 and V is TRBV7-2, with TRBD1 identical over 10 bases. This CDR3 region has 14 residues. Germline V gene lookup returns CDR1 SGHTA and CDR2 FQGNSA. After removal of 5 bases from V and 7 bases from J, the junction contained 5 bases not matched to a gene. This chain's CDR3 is CASSEDRGRNEQFF. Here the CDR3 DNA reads TGTGCCAGCAGCGAAGACAGGGGGCGGAATGAGCAGTTCTTC.

The CDR3 DNA is TGTGCCAGCAGCTTATTCCAGGCCCCGGGGGAGCAGTACTTC. This gives the protein CASSLFQAPGEQYF. The genes are TRBV7-9 and TRBJ2-7; tentatively, D is TRBD2 (5 bases). Germline V gives CDR1 SEHNR, CDR2 FQNEAQ (reference sequence). V was clipped by 2 bases and J by 7 bases, with 15 bases between them. The CDR3 covers 14 residues.

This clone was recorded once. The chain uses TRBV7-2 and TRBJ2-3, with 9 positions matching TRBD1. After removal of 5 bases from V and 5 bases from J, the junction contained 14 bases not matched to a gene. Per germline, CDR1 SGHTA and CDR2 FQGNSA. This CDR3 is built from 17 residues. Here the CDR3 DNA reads TGTGCCAGCAGCCGCTTCCGAATACAGGGGGCTGGAGATACGCAGTATTTT. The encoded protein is CASSRFRIQGAGDTQYF. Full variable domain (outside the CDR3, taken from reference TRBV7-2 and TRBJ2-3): GAGVSQSPSNKVTEKGKDVELRCDPISGHTALYWYRQSLGQGLEFLIYFQGNSAPDKSGLPSDRFSAERTGGSVSTLTIQRTQQEDSAVYLCASSRFRIQGAGDTQYFGPGTRLTVL.

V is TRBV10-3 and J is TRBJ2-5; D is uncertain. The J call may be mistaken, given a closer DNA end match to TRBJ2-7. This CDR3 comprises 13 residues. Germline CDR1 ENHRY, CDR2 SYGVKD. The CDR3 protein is CAINQESSYEQYF. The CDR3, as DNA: TGTGCCATCAATCAGGAGAGCTCCTACGAGCAGTACTTC.

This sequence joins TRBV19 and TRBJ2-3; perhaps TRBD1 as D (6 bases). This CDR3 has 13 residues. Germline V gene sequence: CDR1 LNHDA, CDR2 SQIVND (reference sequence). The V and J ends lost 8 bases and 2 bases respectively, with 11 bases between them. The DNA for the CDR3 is TGTGCCAGTGGAACAGGGAACACAGATACGCAGTATTTT. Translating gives CASGTGNTDTQYF.

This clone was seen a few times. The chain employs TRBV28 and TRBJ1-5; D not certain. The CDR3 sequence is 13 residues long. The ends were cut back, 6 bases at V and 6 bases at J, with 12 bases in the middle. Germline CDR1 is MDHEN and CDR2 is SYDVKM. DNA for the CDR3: TGTGCCAGCAGATTACTAGGTGGTCAGCCCCAGCATTTT. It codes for CASRLLGGQPQHF. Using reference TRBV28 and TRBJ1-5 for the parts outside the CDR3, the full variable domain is DVKVTQSSRYLVKRTGEKVFLECVQDMDHENMFWYRQDPGLGLRLIYFSYDVKMKEKGDIPEGYSVSREKKERFSLILESASTNQTSMYLCASRLLGGQPQHFGDGTRLSIL.